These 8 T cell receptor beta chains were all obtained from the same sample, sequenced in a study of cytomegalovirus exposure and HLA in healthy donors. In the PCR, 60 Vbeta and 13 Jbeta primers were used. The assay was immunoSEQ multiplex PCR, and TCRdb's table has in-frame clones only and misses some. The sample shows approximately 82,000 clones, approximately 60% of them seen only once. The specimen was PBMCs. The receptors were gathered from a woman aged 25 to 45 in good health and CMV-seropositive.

The CDR3 here is CAWRYTGETFF. The CDR3 DNA follows: TGTGCCTGGAGATACACGGGAGAAACTTTCTTT. V gene TRBV30 combines with J gene TRBJ1-1; no reliable D call. Trimming took 3 bases from V and 12 from J, leaving 14 bases between them. The V gene's germline CDR1 is GTSNPN and CDR2 SVGIG (reference sequence). CDR3 length equals 11 residues.

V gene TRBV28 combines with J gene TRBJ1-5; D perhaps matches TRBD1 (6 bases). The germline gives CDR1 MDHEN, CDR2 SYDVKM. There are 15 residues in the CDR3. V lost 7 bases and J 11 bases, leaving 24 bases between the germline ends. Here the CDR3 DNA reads TGTGCCAGCACTAAAGGACAGCACCATCTGGGGACCCAGCATTTT. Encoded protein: CASTKGQHHLGTQHF.

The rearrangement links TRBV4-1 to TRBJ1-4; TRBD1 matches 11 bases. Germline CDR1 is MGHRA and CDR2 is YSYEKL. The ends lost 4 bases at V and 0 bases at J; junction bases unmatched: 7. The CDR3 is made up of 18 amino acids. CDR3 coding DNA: TGCGCCAGCAGCCCCATCCCGGGACAGGGGGCAACTAATGAAAAACTGTTTTTT. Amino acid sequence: CASSPIPGQGATNEKLFF.

The CDR3 sequence: CASSFGTGGEKTQYF. DNA of the CDR3: TGTGCCAGCAGTTTCGGGACAGGGGGTGAGAAGACCCAGTACTTC. This rearrangement joins TRBV27 to TRBJ2-5, with 11 bases fitting TRBD1. Losses at the gene ends were 3 bases for V and 6 bases for J; bases not matched to a gene: 6. The CDR3 extends over 15 amino acids. CDR1 is MNHEY, CDR2 SMNVEV, per germline (reference sequence).

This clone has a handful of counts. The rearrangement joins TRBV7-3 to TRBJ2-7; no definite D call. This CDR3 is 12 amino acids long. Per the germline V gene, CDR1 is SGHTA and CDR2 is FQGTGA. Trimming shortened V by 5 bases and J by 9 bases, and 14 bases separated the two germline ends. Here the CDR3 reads CASSPREAAQYF. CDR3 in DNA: TGTGCCAGCAGCCCCCGAGAGGCCGCGCAGTACTTC. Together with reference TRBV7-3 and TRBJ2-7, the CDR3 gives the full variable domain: GAGVSQTPSNKVTEKGKYVELRCDPISGHTALYWYRQSLGQGPEFLIYFQGTGAADDSGLPNDRFFAVRPEGSVSTLKIQRTERGDSAVYLCASSPREAAQYFGPGTRLTVT.

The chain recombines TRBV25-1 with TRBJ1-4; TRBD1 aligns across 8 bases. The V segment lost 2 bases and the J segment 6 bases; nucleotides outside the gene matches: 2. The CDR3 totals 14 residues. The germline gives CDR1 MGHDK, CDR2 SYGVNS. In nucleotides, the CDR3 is TGTGCCAGCAGTGAAAGACAGGGGCATGAAAAACTGTTTTTT. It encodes CASSERQGHEKLFF.

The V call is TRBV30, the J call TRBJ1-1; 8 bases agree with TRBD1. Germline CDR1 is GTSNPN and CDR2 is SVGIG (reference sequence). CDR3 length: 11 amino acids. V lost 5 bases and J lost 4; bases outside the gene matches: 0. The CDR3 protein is CAWDRGTEAFF. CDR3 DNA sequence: TGTGCCTGGGACAGGGGCACTGAAGCTTTCTTT.

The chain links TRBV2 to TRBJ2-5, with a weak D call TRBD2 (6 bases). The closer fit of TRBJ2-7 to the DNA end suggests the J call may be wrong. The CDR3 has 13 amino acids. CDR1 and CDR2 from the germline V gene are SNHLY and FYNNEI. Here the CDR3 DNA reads TGTGCCAGCCTACTAGCAGTGTTCGACGAGCAGTACTTC. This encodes CASLLAVFDEQYF.